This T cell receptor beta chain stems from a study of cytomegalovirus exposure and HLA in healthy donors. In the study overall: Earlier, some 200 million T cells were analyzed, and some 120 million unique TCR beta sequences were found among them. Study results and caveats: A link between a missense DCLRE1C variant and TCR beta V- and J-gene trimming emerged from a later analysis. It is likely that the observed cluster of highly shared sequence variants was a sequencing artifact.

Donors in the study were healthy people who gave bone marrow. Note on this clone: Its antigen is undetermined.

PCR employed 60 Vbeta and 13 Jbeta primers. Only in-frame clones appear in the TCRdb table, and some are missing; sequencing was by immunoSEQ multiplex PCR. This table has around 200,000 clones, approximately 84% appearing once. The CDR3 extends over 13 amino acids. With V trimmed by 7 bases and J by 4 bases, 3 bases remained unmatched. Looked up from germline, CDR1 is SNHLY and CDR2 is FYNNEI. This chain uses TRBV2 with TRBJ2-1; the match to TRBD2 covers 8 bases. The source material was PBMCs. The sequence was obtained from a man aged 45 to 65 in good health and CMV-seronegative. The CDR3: CASTGGIYNEQFF. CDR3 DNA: TGTGCCAGCACGGGGGGGATATACAATGAGCAGTTCTTC.